The 12 T cell receptor beta chains below were found in one sample sequenced in a study of blood T cell dynamics during melanoma immunotherapy. The data were produced by immunoSEQ multiplex PCR, yet TCRdb's version contains in-frame clones alone and is incomplete. Of about 11,000 clones in the sample, over 75% are singletons; the top ten hold roughly 6%. Time point given: week 3, after first cycle of checkpoint inhibitor. Source: blood, taken from a patient treated with checkpoint blockade. These receptors all come from a human donor with melanoma.

The V gene is TRBV5-8, the J gene TRBJ2-1, with TRBD2 matching over 11 bases. This CDR3 spans 16 amino acids. The V gene's germline CDR1 is SGHTS and CDR2 YDEGEE. With V trimmed by 4 bases and J by 4 bases, 7 bases remained unmatched. The CDR3 loop reads CASSQYSGGVYNEQFF. The CDR3 coding sequence is TGTGCCAGCAGCCAATATAGCGGGGGGGTATACAATGAGCAGTTCTTC.

This chain uses TRBV9 with TRBJ1-1, with TRBD1 matching 9 bases. After removal of 0 bases from V and 5 bases from J, the junction contained 8 bases not matched to a gene. The CDR3 loop spans 16 amino acids. Germline V gene lookup returns CDR1 SGDLS and CDR2 YYNGEE. Here the CDR3 DNA reads TGTGCCAGCAGCGTAGAAGTGGGACAGGGTAGGACTGAAGCTTTCTTT. Translation gives CASSVEVGQGRTEAFF.

This clone has just a few counts. The chain links TRBV6-5 to TRBJ2-1, with D perhaps matching TRBD2 (5 bases). The CDR3 has 14 residues. Trimming cost V 6 bases and J 9 bases, with 18 bases left between them. CDR1 is MNHEY, CDR2 SVGAGI, per germline. The CDR3 sequence: CASRIAGDVAEQFF. CDR3 DNA sequence: TGTGCCAGCAGGATAGCCGGGGATGTAGCTGAGCAGTTCTTC.

V gene TRBV18 combines with J gene TRBJ1-1; no clear D. V was pared by 2 bases and J by 4 bases, with 17 bases between. Germline V lookup: CDR1 KGHSH, CDR2 LQKENI. This CDR3 region has 16 residues. The CDR3 spells CASSPNDPSGGTEAFF. The CDR3 DNA reads TGTGCCAGCTCACCAAACGATCCCTCGGGAGGCACTGAAGCTTTCTTT.

The V and J genes are TRBV7-6 and TRBJ2-3, with TRBD2 matching 13 bases. V shed 5 bases, J shed 6 bases, and the junction held 8 bases outside the gene matches. The germline V gene encodes CDR1 SGHVS and CDR2 FNYEAQ. The CDR3 contains 16 residues. CDR3: CASSPRTSGGSDTQYF. CDR3 bases: TGTGCCAGCAGCCCCCGGACTAGCGGGGGATCGGATACGCAGTATTTT.

This chain links TRBV19 with TRBJ1-1, with TRBD1 matching over 7 bases. The CDR3 loop spans 13 amino acids. Germline V lookup: CDR1 LNHDA, CDR2 SQIVND (reference sequence). Trimming cost V 8 bases and J 5 bases; bases outside gene matches: 8. The CDR3 loop is CASRPGGWTEAFF. CDR3 coding DNA: TGTGCCAGTCGACCAGGGGGATGGACTGAAGCTTTCTTT.

J is TRBJ2-1 and V is TRBV9; 7 bases match TRBD2. The V gene's germline CDR1 is SGDLS and CDR2 YYNGEE. J gave up 1 base and V 0 bases, and 4 bases lay outside the gene matches. There are 16 residues in the CDR3. The DNA of the CDR3 is TGTGCCAGCAGCGTAGTCCCGGGGGGTTCCTACAATGAGCAGTTCTTC. Protein sequence: CASSVVPGGSYNEQFF. Full variable domain (outside the CDR3, taken from reference TRBV9 and TRBJ2-1): DSGVTQTPKHLITATGQRVTLRCSPRSGDLSVYWYQQSLDQGLQFLIQYYNGEERAKGNILERFSAQQFPDLHSELNLSSLELGDSALYFCASSVVPGGSYNEQFFGPGTRLTVL.

The V gene is TRBV5-8, the J gene TRBJ2-5; possible D gene TRBD2, 5 bases. The germline V gene encodes CDR1 SGHTS and CDR2 YDEGEE. V lost 3 bases to trimming and J lost 7 bases, with 10 bases between them. CDR3 length: 12 residues. The CDR3 nucleotides are TGTGCCAGCAGCTCTTTGGGAGTGACCCAGTACTTC. Encoded protein: CASSSLGVTQYF.

This clone has only one observation. The DNA for the CDR3 is TGTGCCAGCAGCAATGGACAGGCGCAGACCCAGTACTTC. It specifies CASSNGQAQTQYF. The chain employs TRBV7-2 and TRBJ2-5; TRBD1 agrees at 7 bases. Germline CDR1 is SGHTA and CDR2 is FQGNSA. There are 13 residues in the CDR3. After removal of 5 bases from V and 6 bases from J, the junction contained 6 bases not matched to a gene.

The gene calls are TRBV6-5 and TRBJ2-2, with D perhaps TRBD1 (6 bases). The germline V and J ends were trimmed by 2 bases and 7 bases, with 14 bases remaining between them. This CDR3 comprises 15 residues. CDR1 and CDR2 (germline): MNHEY, SVGAGI. In DNA, the CDR3 is TGTGCCAGCAGTTACCGGCGCAGGGGCTTCGGGGAGCTGTTTTTT. This codes for CASSYRRRGFGELFF.

The V gene is TRBV6-1, the J gene TRBJ1-2; no definite D call. Germline assignment: CDR1 MNHNS and CDR2 SASEGT. Between the trimmed V and J ends, which lost 3 bases and 4 bases, there was a span of 15 bases. The CDR3 has 15 amino acids. This chain's CDR3 is CASSDARLLGYGYTF. The CDR3 region has the DNA TGTGCCAGCAGTGATGCGAGGCTCCTAGGCTATGGCTACACCTTC.

This CDR3 is CSASLGEQFF. CDR3 in DNA: TGCAGCGCCTCGCTGGGTGAGCAGTTCTTC. The J gene is TRBJ2-1, the V gene TRBV29-1; D gene uncertain. V was shortened by 7 bases and J by 9 bases, with 10 bases between the two germline ends. This CDR3 region has 10 residues. Germline V gives CDR1 SQVTM, CDR2 ANQGSEA.